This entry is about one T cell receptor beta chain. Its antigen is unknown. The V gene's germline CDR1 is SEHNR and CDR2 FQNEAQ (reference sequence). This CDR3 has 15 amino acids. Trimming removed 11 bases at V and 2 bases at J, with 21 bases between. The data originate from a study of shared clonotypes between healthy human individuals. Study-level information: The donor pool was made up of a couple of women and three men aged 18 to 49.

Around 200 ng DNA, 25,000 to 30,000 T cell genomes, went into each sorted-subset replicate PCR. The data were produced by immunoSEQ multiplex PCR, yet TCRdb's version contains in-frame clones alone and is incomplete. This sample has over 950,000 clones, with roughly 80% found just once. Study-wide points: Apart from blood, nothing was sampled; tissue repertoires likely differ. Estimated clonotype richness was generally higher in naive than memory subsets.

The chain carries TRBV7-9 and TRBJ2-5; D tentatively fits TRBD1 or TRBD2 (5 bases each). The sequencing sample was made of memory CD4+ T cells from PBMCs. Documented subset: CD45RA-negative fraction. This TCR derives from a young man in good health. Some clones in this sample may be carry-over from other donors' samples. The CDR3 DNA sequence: TGTGCCTCGCCCCGGGACGGATCTATACAAGAGACCCAGTACTTC. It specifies CASPRDGSIQETQYF.